The next 14 T cell receptor beta chains were all read from a single sample in a study of tissue T cells after allogeneic stem cell transplantation. Assay: immunoSEQ multiplex PCR; the TCRdb copy retains only in-frame clones and omits some. The sample records some 28,000 clones, approximately 83% being singletons. The specimen was blood, collected before transplantation. The receptor source for this set is a woman aged 18-50 years who later had graft-versus-host disease after an allogeneic stem cell transplant.

This chain joins TRBV6-6 and TRBJ1-6; D is unresolved. The CDR3 sequence is 15 residues long. The V and J ends lost 5 bases and 9 bases respectively, with 17 bases between them. The germline CDR1 and CDR2 sequences are MNHNY and SVGAGI (reference sequence). The CDR3 here is CASSIGRGVFSPLHF. The DNA for the CDR3 is TGTGCCAGCAGTATAGGACGGGGAGTTTTTTCACCCCTCCACTTT.

The chain links TRBV6-2 or TRBV6-3 to TRBJ1-3; D uncertain. The CDR3 loop spans 16 amino acids. Between the trimmed V and J ends, which lost 2 bases and 0 bases, there was a span of 11 bases. Germline V gene data show CDR1 as MNHEY and CDR2 as SVGEGT. CDR3 sequence: CASSYGRTSSGNTIYF. CDR3 nucleotides: TGTGCCAGCAGTTACGGGAGGACGAGCTCTGGAAACACCATATATTTT.

This rearrangement joins TRBV28 to TRBJ2-5; TRBD1 agrees at 9 bases. The V gene end was trimmed by 6 bases and the J gene end by 5 bases; junction bases not matched to a gene: 13. This CDR3 has 16 residues. Germline V CDR1 and CDR2: MDHEN, SYDVKM. The CDR3 bases are TGTGCCAGCAGGGACCGAACAGGGGGCGCGGGGGAGACCCAGTACTTC. This codes for CASRDRTGGAGETQYF.

This chain connects TRBV28 to TRBJ2-7; D is tentatively TRBD1 or TRBD2 (5 bases each). The CDR3 is made up of 14 amino acids. V shed 5 bases and J shed 0 bases, with 11 bases lying between them. Germline-derived CDR1 and CDR2 are MDHEN and SYDVKM. The CDR3 is CASSPRGTSYEQYF. DNA of the CDR3: TGTGCCAGCAGTCCCCGGGGCACCTCCTACGAGCAGTACTTC.

The gene calls are TRBV5-5 and TRBJ1-1; 7 nucleotides align to TRBD1. The CDR3 is 12 residues long. CDR1 and CDR2 (germline): SGHKS, YYEKEE (reference sequence). V shed 4 bases and J 8 bases; nucleotides not matched to a gene: 5. In nucleotides, the CDR3 is TGTGCCAGCAGCCCTACAGGGGCGGAAGCTTTCTTT. It encodes CASSPTGAEAFF.

The chain couples TRBV5-6 to TRBJ2-5; D is unclear. Germline V gives CDR1 SGHDT, CDR2 YYEEEE. There are 13 residues in the CDR3. Trimming pared 3 bases from V and 1 base from J, leaving 7 bases between. The CDR3 DNA is TGTGCCAGCAGCTCGTGGGTCCAAGAGACCCAGTACTTC. The encoded protein is CASSSWVQETQYF.

This chain joins TRBV6-5 and TRBJ2-2; TRBD1 matches at 10 bases. Per the germline V gene, CDR1 is MNHEY and CDR2 is SVGAGI. The CDR3 sequence is 14 residues long. V was clipped by 8 bases and J by 3 bases; unmatched bases: 3. CDR3 DNA sequence: TGTGCCAGCCTCGGACAGGGGGACACCGGGGAGCTGTTTTTT. It encodes CASLGQGDTGELFF.

The chain carries TRBV6-6 and TRBJ2-1, with D perhaps matching TRBD1 (6 bases). CDR1 and CDR2 (germline): MNHNY, SVGAGI (reference sequence). The V end lost 6 bases, the J end lost 2 bases, and 14 bases lay between the germline ends. The CDR3 totals 15 residues. In nucleotides, the CDR3 is TGTGCCAGCAGAAAGGACAGAGAAACCTACAATGAGCAGTTCTTC. Translating it yields CASRKDRETYNEQFF.

V and J are TRBV19 and TRBJ2-2, with TRBD2 matching 11 bases. The V gene's germline CDR1 is LNHDA and CDR2 SQIVND (reference sequence). The CDR3 totals 16 residues. The V segment lost 5 bases and the J segment 5 bases; nucleotides outside the gene matches: 7. The DNA for the CDR3 is TGTGCCAGTAGTCCCCGACTAGCGGGGAGGACCGGGGAGCTGTTTTTT. Translating gives CASSPRLAGRTGELFF.

V and J are TRBV28 and TRBJ1-2; possibly TRBD1 for D (6 bases). The germline V gene encodes CDR1 MDHEN and CDR2 SYDVKM. The CDR3 sequence is 14 residues long. Trimming left V 2 bases short and J 4 bases short, with 11 bases between. In DNA form, the CDR3 reads TGTGCCAGCAGTTTAAAGACAGGCGTCTATGGCTACACCTTC. Its translation: CASSLKTGVYGYTF.

The chain couples TRBV28 to TRBJ1-4, with D perhaps TRBD1 (5 bases). Germline CDR1 and CDR2: MDHEN and SYDVKM. Trimming left V 9 bases short and J 1 base short, with 15 bases between. CDR3 size: 15 residues. CDR3 in amino acids: CASQFSGVTNEKLFF. The CDR3 nucleotides are TGTGCCAGTCAGTTTTCGGGGGTAACTAATGAAAAACTGTTTTTT.

The chain has TRBV5-1 and TRBJ1-1; TRBD1 might be the D (5 bases). From germline, CDR1 is SGHRS and CDR2 YFSETQ. The CDR3 loop spans 14 amino acids. The V gene lost 4 bases and the J gene lost 1 base, with 11 bases spanning the gap. The CDR3: CASSQGLQNTEAFF. The CDR3 DNA reads as TGCGCCAGCAGCCAGGGTCTTCAGAACACTGAAGCTTTCTTT.

The CDR3 sequence is CASSLDPLAVQETQYF. As DNA, the CDR3 is TGCGCCAGCAGCTTGGACCCCCTAGCAGTTCAAGAGACCCAGTACTTC. The chain couples TRBV5-1 to TRBJ2-5; tentatively, D is TRBD2 (5 bases). In germline, CDR1 is SGHRS, CDR2 YFSETQ. Trimming removed 0 bases from V and 2 bases from J, with 14 bases in between. The CDR3 covers 16 residues.

The gene calls are TRBV2 and TRBJ2-3; TRBD1 matches 9 bases. The CDR3 has 14 residues. J was trimmed by 4 bases and V by 6 bases; bases with no gene match: 5. CDR1 is SNHLY, CDR2 FYNNEI, per germline. The CDR3 nucleotides are TGTGCCAGCAGGGACAGGGGAGTTCCAGATACGCAGTATTTT. It specifies CASRDRGVPDTQYF.